The TCR beta chain described here comes from a study of TIL therapy for anti-PD-1-resistant metastatic lung cancer. Study results and limitations: This highly selected cohort may not generalize to typical lung cancer patients. Compared with baseline intratumoral T cells, expanded TIL cultures were more clonal and less diverse (roughly 6.5% vs 31%).

CDR1 MNHEY and CDR2 SMNVEV come from the germline V gene (reference sequence). This CDR3 has 16 residues. V shed 4 bases, J shed 3 bases, and the junction held 11 bases outside the gene matches. This clone was counted only a few times. Its antigen is unknown. This was the immunoSEQ v3 assay. Survey-level samples got 2 million or so read pairs; deep-level samples got roughly 5-6 million. The table came from immunoSEQ multiplex PCR; TCRdb's copy has only in-frame clones and leaves some out. The sample gives 4,800 or so clones, 64% of which show up once; 9.5% is in the top ten. Time point defined: pre-treatment sample, taken before nivolumab and TIL therapy. Pleural nodules or supraclavicular lymph nodes made up most of the excised metastases sampled. Tumors were harvested before any PD-1/PD-L1 blockade.

Sequencing was performed on tumor tissue, taken at baseline. The sequence came from a man in his 70s with non-small cell lung cancer. This chain connects TRBV27 to TRBJ2-7; 8 bases align to TRBD1. This CDR3 reads CASSSYYADRDYEQYF. CDR3 DNA sequence: TGTGCCAGCAGTTCATATTATGCGGACAGGGACTACGAGCAGTACTTC.